Listed below are T cell receptor beta chains from one sample, sequenced in a study of blood T cells in healthy people across ages. MiXCR, applied by TCRdb to the 5' RACE reads, yields one record per CDR3 protein. The sample records hundreds of thousands of distinct CDR3 sequences, under 45% being singletons. The sample consisted of blood. The source is a man aged 60 to 75 in good health. The CDR3 runs from the conserved cysteine through the conserved F or W. A D gene is named only where the DNA matches it firmly. Some rows have no size entry. The others give once, few or many, or a class for an expanded clone.

CDR3nt	CDR3aa	d_gene	j_gene	len	abundance	v_gene
TGCAGTGTAGGGGCAGGGACTCAATCTGGGGCCAACGTCCTGACTTTC	CSVGAGTQSGANVLTF	-	TRBJ2-6	16	-	TRBV20-1
TGCGCCAGCAGCCATTCGGCGTCGCCTGAAAAACTGTTTTTT	CASSHSASPEKLFF	-	TRBJ1-4	14	few	TRBV4-3
TGTGCCAGCAGTGAACGAAGAGGGGGGGATTTTCAGTACTTC	CASSERRGGDFQYF	-	TRBJ2-4	14	few	TRBV6-1
TGTGCCAGCACCGGGGTGGCGGGATCTGGGGCCAACGTCCTGACTTTC	CASTGVAGSGANVLTF	-	TRBJ2-6	16	few	TRBV5-5
TGTGCCAGCAGGGTGGGACAGATCTATGGCTACACCTTC	CASRVGQIYGYTF	TRBD1	TRBJ1-2	13	-	TRBV5-6
TGTGCCAGCAGCTTTGGGACACGGGCCTACGAGCAGTACTTC	CASSFGTRAYEQYF	-	TRBJ2-7	14	-	TRBV7-8
TGCAGTGCTTACCGGACAGGTAGTTTGACTGAAGCTTTCTTT	CSAYRTGSLTEAFF	TRBD1	TRBJ1-1	14	few	TRBV20-1
TGTGCCAGCAGTGATTCCGGACAGGGGGCCACCGGGGAGCTGTTTTTT	CASSDSGQGATGELFF	TRBD1	TRBJ2-2	16	-	TRBV25-1
TGTGCCAGCAGTGAGGCCCTTACCTCCTGCGAGCAGTACTTC	CASSEALTSCEQYF	-	TRBJ2-7	14	-	TRBV28
TGTGCCATCAGTGAGGGACAGGGGAGAAGCTATGGCTACACCTTC	CAISEGQGRSYGYTF	TRBD1	TRBJ1-2	15	-	TRBV10-3
TGCAGTGCTAGCCTTTCCTTCGGGGGGGAGACCCAGTACTTC	CSASLSFGGETQYF	TRBD2	TRBJ2-5	14	-	TRBV20-1
TGCAGTTGTTGGCGGGAGTACGGCACAGATACGCAGTATTTT	CSCWREYGTDTQYF	TRBD2	TRBJ2-3	14	-	TRBV20-1
TGCGCCAGCTCCCGACAGGAACTCACAGATACGCAGTATTTT	CASSRQELTDTQYF	-	TRBJ2-3	14	-	TRBV5-1
TGCAGTGCTAGAGATTGGGTCCTCCAGTACTTC	CSARDWVLQYF	-	TRBJ2-7	11	-	TRBV20-1
TGCGCCAGCAGCATAGAACAGGGGTGGAACACCTACGAGCAGTACTTC	CASSIEQGWNTYEQYF	TRBD1	TRBJ2-7	16	-	TRBV5-1
TGTGCCAGCAGTTACGAGGGTACTGTCGGCAATGAGCAGTTCTTC	CASSYEGTVGNEQFF	-	TRBJ2-1	15	few	TRBV6-6
TGTGCCAGCAGCATACGGACAGGGGGTCGAGAGACCCAGTACTTC	CASSIRTGGRETQYF	TRBD1	TRBJ2-5	15	few	TRBV5-6
TGTGCCAGCATGACTAGCGGGGGGGCGACAGATACGCAGTATTTT	CASMTSGGATDTQYF	TRBD2	TRBJ2-3	15	-	TRBV2
TGCAGTGCAAGGACAGGGTTAAATCAGCCCCAGCATTTT	CSARTGLNQPQHF	TRBD1	TRBJ1-5	13	few	TRBV20-1
TGTGCCAGCAGTGAAGTGCCCGACTCCTACGAGCAGTACTTC	CASSEVPDSYEQYF	-	TRBJ2-7	14	few	TRBV6-1
TGTGCCAGCGTCTATCAGACCATGCCCCTAAGAGCTTTCTTT	CASVYQTMPLRAFF	-	TRBJ1-1	14	-	TRBV27
TGTGCCAGCAGCCAATTCCGACTAGGTGGTACGGATGAGCAGTTCTTC	CASSQFRLGGTDEQFF	-	TRBJ2-1	16	few	TRBV3-1
TGTGCCAGCAGCTTAAACAGAGATTACGAGCAGTACTTC	CASSLNRDYEQYF	-	TRBJ2-7	13	many	TRBV7-2
TGTGCCAGTAGACCGACGGACTCCTACGAGCAGTACTTC	CASRPTDSYEQYF	-	TRBJ2-7	13	few	TRBV19
TGTGCCAGCAGTTTTTACGGGGGGCGGCAGTACTTC	CASSFYGGRQYF	-	TRBJ2-7	12	-	TRBV12-3/TRBV12-4
TGTGTCAGCAGCCACCGGGGAGACAGGTACAATGAGCAGTTCTTC	CVSSHRGDRYNEQFF	-	TRBJ2-1	15	-	TRBV7-2
TGCAGTGCTAGGGGGGACTCCTACCACGAGCAGTACTTC	CSARGDSYHEQYF	-	TRBJ2-7	13	-	TRBV20-1
TGTGCCAGCAGTTTTTCTCCAGGGGGTTATCAGCCCCAGCATTTT	CASSFSPGGYQPQHF	TRBD1	TRBJ1-5	15	-	TRBV28
TGCGCCAGCAGCCAAGATTCCGGGACAGGGGTCCAGCCCCAGCATTTT	CASSQDSGTGVQPQHF	TRBD1	TRBJ1-5	16	few	TRBV4-3
TGTGCCAGCAGAGAGCTAGCGGGGGGGCTAGGAGAGCAGTTCTTC	CASRELAGGLGEQFF	TRBD2	TRBJ2-1	15	-	TRBV6-5
TGTGCCAGCAGCTCCACAGGGTCCGGGGAGACCCAGTACTTC	CASSSTGSGETQYF	-	TRBJ2-5	14	few	TRBV7-9
TGTGCCAGCGCTGGAGTGGGCGGGAACTACAATGAGCAGTACTTC	CASAGVGGNYNEQYF	-	TRBJ2-7	15	-	TRBV6-1
TGTGCCAGCAGCTCCGAGGGACCCCACATTCAGTACTTC	CASSSEGPHIQYF	-	TRBJ2-4	13	many	TRBV7-9
TGCAGCGTTACTAGCACCGGGAGTGAAGCTTTCTTT	CSVTSTGSEAFF	-	TRBJ1-1	12	-	TRBV29-1
TGTGCCAGCAGCTTAGTCTTCACGACCTACAATGAGCAGTTCTTC	CASSLVFTTYNEQFF	-	TRBJ2-1	15	-	TRBV7-2
TGCGCCAGCAGCTCTGAACTAGCGGGGGGCTGGAATGAGCAGTTCTTC	CASSSELAGGWNEQFF	TRBD2	TRBJ2-1	16	few	TRBV5-1
TGTGCCAGCAGTTACTCGGATAGGGGCTCCTGGTCCTACAATGAGCAGTTCTTC	CASSYSDRGSWSYNEQFF	-	TRBJ2-1	18	few	TRBV6-2/TRBV6-3
TGTGCCAGTAGCGCCTCAGCGGAAGAGACCCAGTACTTC	CASSASAEETQYF	-	TRBJ2-5	13	few	TRBV9
TGTGCCAGCATTCGGAGGACCCAAGAGACCCAGTACTTC	CASIRRTQETQYF	-	TRBJ2-5	13	few	TRBV2
TGTGCCATCAGTGAGTCCAAGCGGGGATCTGATTATAATGAGCAGTTCTTC	CAISESKRGSDYNEQFF	TRBD2	TRBJ2-1	17	-	TRBV10-3
TGCGCCAGCAGCATCAGGGGAGAGGATTCCGGGGAGCTGTTTTTT	CASSIRGEDSGELFF	-	TRBJ2-2	15	-	TRBV5-1
TGTGCCATCCGACAGGGGGTTAACTATGGCTACACCTTC	CAIRQGVNYGYTF	TRBD1	TRBJ1-2	13	-	TRBV7-9
TGCAGTGCTAGCTCGCGGGGGGCCTTGTACTTC	CSASSRGALYF	TRBD2	TRBJ2-7	11	few	TRBV20-1
TGTGCCATCAGTGAGAGGGACACAAGTCCTAATTCACCCCTCCACTTT	CAISERDTSPNSPLHF	-	TRBJ1-6	16	-	TRBV10-3
TGCGCCAGCAGCCAAGGGTCGGTAAGGCAGGCCAGCTGCAATGAGCAGTTCTTC	CASSQGSVRQASCNEQFF	-	TRBJ2-1	18	-	TRBV4-1
TGCAGTGCTAGAGATCACAGCGATAACTATGGCTACACCTTC	CSARDHSDNYGYTF	-	TRBJ1-2	14	once	TRBV20-1
TGTGCCAGCACCCGCAGGGGGAAGAATGAAAAACTGTTTTTT	CASTRRGKNEKLFF	TRBD1	TRBJ1-4	14	-	TRBV27
TGTGCCAGCAGCCCAATGGGTAATTCACCCCTCCACTTT	CASSPMGNSPLHF	-	TRBJ1-6	13	-	TRBV7-9
TGTGCCAGCAGCTGGGGACCGGGGCAAGAGACCCAGTACTTC	CASSWGPGQETQYF	-	TRBJ2-5	14	few	TRBV7-2
TGTGCCAGCAGTTACTCGAATCAGGGGGCGAATTCACCCCTCCACTTT	CASSYSNQGANSPLHF	TRBD1	TRBJ1-6	16	-	TRBV6-5
TGTGCCAGCAGCCAGACCCTCGGAGCGGGGGGGCGGTTGTTACGAGAGACCCAGTACTTC	CASSQTLGAGGRLLRETQYF	TRBD2	TRBJ2-5	20	-	TRBV14